The clone carrying this TCR beta chain was observed once. These data belong to a study of blood T cell repertoires in COVID-19. Clones were read by immunoSEQ multiplex PCR, and TCRdb kept only the in-frame ones, dropping some. The repertoire holds 400,000 or so clones, with around 84% as singletons. The CDR3 is 11 amino acids. With 8 bases clipped from V and 9 bases from J, the junction kept 4 bases outside the gene matches. Germline V gene sequence: CDR1 LNHDA, CDR2 SQIVND (reference sequence). The sample comprised peripheral blood. The clonotype comes from a human donor in a cohort sampled during active COVID-19. The rearrangement uses TRBV19 and TRBJ2-1; 7 bases align to TRBD2. CDR3 nucleotide sequence: TGTGCCAGTCGGGGGGAGAGTGAGCAGTTCTTC. Translated, it gives CASRGESEQFF.